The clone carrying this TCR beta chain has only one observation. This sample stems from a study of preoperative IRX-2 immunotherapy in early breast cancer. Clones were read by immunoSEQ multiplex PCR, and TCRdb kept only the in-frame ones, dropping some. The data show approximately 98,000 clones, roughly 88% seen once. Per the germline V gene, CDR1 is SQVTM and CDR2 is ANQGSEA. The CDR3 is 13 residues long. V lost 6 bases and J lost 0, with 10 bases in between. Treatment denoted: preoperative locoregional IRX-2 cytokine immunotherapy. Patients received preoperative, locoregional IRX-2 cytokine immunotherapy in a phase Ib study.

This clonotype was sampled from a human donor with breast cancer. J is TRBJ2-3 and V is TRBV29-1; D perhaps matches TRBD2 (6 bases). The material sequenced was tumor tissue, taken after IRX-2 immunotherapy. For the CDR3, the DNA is TGCAGCGTGGAGGCGGGGAGCACAGATACGCAGTATTTT. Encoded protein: CSVEAGSTDTQYF.